These 27 T cell receptor beta chains originate from one sample sequenced in a study of long-term antiretroviral therapy in people with HIV. The assay, immunoSEQ v3.0, was run at survey level. Produced via immunoSEQ multiplex PCR; TCRdb's table is partial and in-frame only. The table lists about 28,000 clones, roughly 84% of them singletons, with roughly 1% in the top ten. Sequenced material: unsorted PBMCs, taken 2 years after starting antiretroviral therapy. These receptors all stem from a man aged 50 to 59 with HIV.

This clone was observed a few times. This chain connects TRBV18 to TRBJ1-3, with no clear D. Germline V CDR1 and CDR2: KGHSH, LQKENI. With 3 bases removed from V and 0 bases from J, the gap between germline ends came to 9 bases. The CDR3 spans 15 residues. The CDR3 loop is CASSPRGISGNTIYF. In nucleotides, the CDR3 is TGTGCCAGCTCACCCCGAGGCATCTCTGGAAACACCATATATTTT.

The rearrangement links TRBV7-9 to TRBJ2-3; 15 bases are shared with TRBD2. CDR3 size: 18 residues. V gave up 5 bases and J gave up 1 base; unmatched junction bases: 7. Per the germline V gene, CDR1 is SEHNR and CDR2 is FQNEAQ (reference sequence). DNA of the CDR3: TGTGCCAGCAGCCTCCAAGGACTAGCGGGGGGGGGCACAGATACGCAGTATTTT. Its protein product is CASSLQGLAGGGTDTQYF.

The chain couples TRBV10-3 to TRBJ2-7, with D tentatively TRBD1 (5 bases). CDR1 ENHRY and CDR2 SYGVKD come from the germline V gene. V was cut by 4 bases and J by 3 bases, with 10 bases left in between. The CDR3 is 13 amino acids. In DNA, the CDR3 is TGTGCCATCAGTGGATATCAGGGCTACGAGCAGTACTTC. Translation gives CAISGYQGYEQYF.

The V and J genes are TRBV14 and TRBJ2-7; 7 bases map to TRBD2. The V gene end was trimmed by 1 base and the J gene end by 7 bases; junction bases not matched to a gene: 7. The CDR3 loop spans 14 amino acids. The germline CDR1 and CDR2 sequences are SGHDN and FVKESK. CDR3 amino acids: CASSQGPGRREQYF. The DNA for the CDR3 is TGTGCCAGCAGCCAAGGGCCCGGGAGGAGGGAGCAGTACTTC. The full variable domain, its missing parts supplied by reference TRBV14 and TRBJ2-7, is EAGVTQFPSHSVIEKGQTVTLRCDPISGHDNLYWYRRVMGKEIKFLLHFVKESKQDESGMPNNRFLAERTGGTYSTLKVQPAELEDSGVYFCASSQGPGRREQYFGPGTRLTVT.

The rearrangement uses TRBV27 and TRBJ2-5; 9 bases are shared with TRBD1. Germline V CDR1 and CDR2: MNHEY, SMNVEV (reference sequence). The CDR3 is made up of 12 amino acids. Germline trimming cut 9 bases from V and 5 bases from J; bases unmatched to any gene: 4. The DNA of the CDR3 is TGTGCCAGTAGACAGGGGGATGAGACCCAGTACTTC. Translation: CASRQGDETQYF.

This clone turned up a few times. The rearrangement joins TRBV5-6 to TRBJ1-1, with D uncertain. CDR1 is SGHDT, CDR2 YYEEEE, per germline. V lost 4 bases to trimming and J lost 7 bases, with 20 bases between them. The CDR3 loop spans 15 amino acids. CDR3 loop: CASSPRWGGDGEAFF. CDR3 sequence (DNA): TGTGCCAGCAGCCCCAGGTGGGGTGGAGACGGTGAAGCTTTCTTT.

The chain employs TRBV21-1 and TRBJ1-2; TRBD1, as called in the table, went unchecked against the DNA. TRBV21-1 is listed as a pseudogene. The CDR3 extends over 17 amino acids. As DNA, the CDR3 is TGTGCCAGCAGCAATCCATTCCGGGACAGTGAATACTATGGCTACACCTTC. Translating it yields CASSNPFRDSEYYGYTF.

This clone was seen a handful of times. This chain joins TRBV28 and TRBJ2-5; possible D gene TRBD2, 6 bases. From germline, CDR1 is MDHEN and CDR2 SYDVKM. V was shortened by 3 bases and J by 1 base, with 12 bases between the two germline ends. This CDR3 is 15 amino acids long. The CDR3, as DNA: TGTGCCAGCAGTTTGGACGGGAGAGCCCAAGAGACCCAGTACTTC. Protein: CASSLDGRAQETQYF.

This clone was seen a single time. The V and J genes are TRBV5-1 and TRBJ1-1; D ambiguous. CDR3 length: 11 amino acids. Germline loops: CDR1 SGHRS, CDR2 YFSETQ. Trimming pared 10 bases from V and 0 bases from J, leaving 7 bases between. CDR3 loop: CASALNTEAFF. In DNA form, the CDR3 reads TGCGCCTCAGCGCTGAACACTGAAGCTTTCTTT.

The chain uses TRBV4-1 and TRBJ1-1; a possible D gene is TRBD1 (5 bases). The length of the CDR3 is 12 residues. Trimming stripped 1 base from V and 11 bases from J, with 11 bases between. Germline values: CDR1 MGHRA, CDR2 YSYEKL. The CDR3 coding sequence is TGCGCCAGCAGCCAAGTTGGGACGAGTGCTTTCTTT. This gives the protein CASSQVGTSAFF.

V gene TRBV7-2 combines with J gene TRBJ2-5, with TRBD2 identical over 15 bases. Germline V gene lookup returns CDR1 SGHTA and CDR2 FQGNSA. V was clipped by 5 bases and J by 1 base; unmatched bases: 8. The CDR3 is made up of 18 amino acids. The CDR3 reads CASSLWGLAGGLQETQYF. The DNA of the CDR3 is TGTGCCAGCAGCCTGTGGGGACTAGCGGGGGGACTCCAAGAGACCCAGTACTTC.

V is TRBV5-1 and J is TRBJ2-1, with 9 bases lining up with TRBD2. The CDR3 is made up of 15 amino acids. Germline-derived CDR1 and CDR2 are SGHRS and YFSETQ. V gave up 0 bases and J gave up 6 bases; unmatched junction bases: 4. The CDR3 loop is CASSLVAGGSNEQFF. CDR3 DNA sequence: TGCGCCAGCAGCTTGGTGGCGGGAGGGAGCAATGAGCAGTTCTTC.

V and J are TRBV5-4 and TRBJ2-5; no clear D. This CDR3 region has 11 residues. Trimming shortened V by 2 bases and J by 4 bases, and 3 bases separated the two germline ends. Germline V CDR1 and CDR2: SGHNT, YYREEE (reference sequence). Here the CDR3 reads CASSFAETQYF. The CDR3 DNA sequence: TGTGCCAGCAGCTTCGCAGAGACCCAGTACTTC. Full variable domain (rest looked up from reference TRBV5-4 and TRBJ2-5): ETGVTQSPTHLIKTRGQQVTLRCSSQSGHNTVSWYQQALGQGPQFIFQYYREEENGRGNFPPRFSGLQFPNYSSELNVNALELDDSALYLCASSFAETQYFGPGTRLLVL.

The chain links TRBV2 to TRBJ2-7; 7 nucleotides line up with TRBD2. CDR1 and CDR2 (germline): SNHLY, FYNNEI. This CDR3 comprises 15 residues. V lost 8 bases and J lost 2; bases outside the gene matches: 12. CDR3 in DNA: TGTGCCAGCCTTCTACGTGGCGGGAGCCCCTACGAGCAGTACTTC. Translated: CASLLRGGSPYEQYF.

The chain joins TRBV10-3 to TRBJ2-7; possible D gene TRBD1, 6 bases. Germline lookup yields CDR1 ENHRY and CDR2 SYGVKD. Trimming pared 10 bases from V and 4 bases from J, leaving 14 bases between. The CDR3 runs to 12 residues. The CDR3 spells CATTTGSYEQYF. DNA for the CDR3: TGTGCCACCACGACAGGTTCGTACGAGCAGTACTTC.

This clone was observed a few times. This chain connects TRBV7-9 to TRBJ1-1; D remains ambiguous. Germline-derived CDR1 and CDR2 are SEHNR and FQNEAQ (reference sequence). The CDR3 contains 14 residues. Trimming removed 5 bases from V and 1 base from J, with 11 bases in between. CDR3 DNA sequence: TGTGCCAGCAGCGCTAGGACGGAGAACACTGAAGCTTTCTTT. The encoded protein is CASSARTENTEAFF. Based on the CDR3 plus reference TRBV7-9 and TRBJ1-1, the full variable domain is DTGVSQNPRHKITKRGQNVTFRCDPISEHNRLYWYRQTLGQGPEFLTYFQNEAQLEKSRLLSDRFSAERPKGSFSTLEIQRTEQGDSAMYLCASSARTENTEAFFGQGTRLTVV.

This clone came up a few times. The J gene is TRBJ1-1, the V gene TRBV15; D gene ambiguous. Trimming removed 8 bases from V and 3 bases from J, with 7 bases in between. CDR3 length equals 11 residues. CDR1 is LNHNV, CDR2 YYDKDF, per germline (reference sequence). The CDR3 nucleotides read TGTGCCACCCTAGGTGACACTGAAGCTTTCTTT. This sequence encodes CATLGDTEAFF.

This clone was seen once. The chain recombines TRBV7-2 with TRBJ2-1, with TRBD2 matching 14 bases. V shed 4 bases, J shed 6 bases, and the junction held 2 bases outside the gene matches. The CDR3 is 15 amino acids. The germline CDR1 and CDR2 sequences are SGHTA and FQGNSA. The CDR3 nucleotides are TGTGCCAGCAGCTCGGGACTAGCGGGGGTCAATGAGCAGTTCTTC. Translating gives CASSSGLAGVNEQFF.

This clone is a singleton in its sample. The V call is TRBV6-4, the J call TRBJ1-2; TRBD1 matches 8 bases. The ends lost 4 bases at V and 4 bases at J; junction bases unmatched: 5. This CDR3 has 14 residues. Germline lookup yields CDR1 MRHNA and CDR2 SNTAGT. This CDR3 reads CASSVQGGTYGYTF. In DNA form, the CDR3 reads TGTGCCAGCAGTGTACAGGGGGGTACCTATGGCTACACCTTC.

The gene calls are TRBV10-3 and TRBJ1-1, with a tentative D call TRBD1 (5 bases). The length of the CDR3 is 12 residues. Germline CDR1 reads ENHRY; CDR2 reads SYGVKD. Trimming took 10 bases from V and 0 from J, leaving 9 bases between them. The CDR3 DNA follows: TGTGCCACCGGACAAATGAACACTGAAGCTTTCTTT. Protein product: CATGQMNTEAFF.

The V call is TRBV5-8, the J call TRBJ1-1; D is ambiguous. The germline V gene encodes CDR1 SGHTS and CDR2 YDEGEE. Trimming left V 3 bases short and J 0 bases short, with 9 bases between. The CDR3 spans 14 residues. In DNA form, the CDR3 reads TGTGCCAGCAGCTCCCCTCATGTGAACACTGAAGCTTTCTTT. It specifies CASSSPHVNTEAFF.

The gene calls are TRBV4-1 and TRBJ2-2; no reliable D call. V gave up 0 bases and J gave up 4 bases, with 9 bases separating them. Germline V gene data show CDR1 as MGHRA and CDR2 as YSYEKL. There are 15 residues in the CDR3. Here the CDR3 reads CASSQDLYTTGELFF. The DNA of the CDR3 is TGCGCCAGCAGCCAAGATCTATACACCACCGGGGAGCTGTTTTTT.

The rearrangement joins TRBV11-3 to TRBJ1-2; the match to TRBD1 covers 7 bases. CDR1 and CDR2 from the germline V gene are SGHNT and YENEEA. CDR3 length equals 15 residues. Trimming removed 2 bases from V and 5 bases from J; junction bases left unmatched: 8. CDR3 in DNA: TGTGCCAGCAGCTTAAGAGGGGACAGCAGATATGGCTACACCTTC. Translating gives CASSLRGDSRYGYTF.

On this clone itself: The junction departs from germline at one end; a sequencing error may be responsible. The chain combines TRBV7-8 with TRBJ1-2, with 9 bases fitting TRBD1. The CDR3 loop spans 13 amino acids. The V gene's germline CDR1 is SGHVS and CDR2 FQNEAQ. CDR3: CASSPWDRAKPNF. The CDR3 DNA reads TGTGCCAGCAGCCCATGGGACAGGGCTAAGCCTAACTTC.

The chain combines TRBV19 with TRBJ2-6; D unclear. The CDR3 extends over 16 amino acids. Per germline, CDR1 LNHDA and CDR2 SQIVND (reference sequence). Trimming cost V 8 bases and J 0 bases, with 14 bases left between them. In nucleotides, the CDR3 is TGTGCCAGTGGTGGAGCTCAGAGCTCTGGGGCCAACGTCCTGACTTTC. Amino acids: CASGGAQSSGANVLTF.

The chain employs TRBV19 and TRBJ1-1; TRBD1 might be the D (6 bases). Germline V gene lookup returns CDR1 LNHDA and CDR2 SQIVND (reference sequence). This CDR3 comprises 16 residues. Trimming pared 3 bases from V and 0 bases from J, leaving 14 bases between. CDR3 sequence (DNA): TGTGCCAGTAGTATCGGTCGGGACACAATGAACACTGAAGCTTTCTTT. Its protein is CASSIGRDTMNTEAFF.

The chain uses TRBV27 and TRBJ2-3; D possibly corresponds to TRBD1 (6 bases). V shed 6 bases and J shed 2 bases, with 12 bases lying between them. The CDR3 has 14 residues. The germline V gene has CDR1 MNHEY and CDR2 SMNVEV (reference sequence). CDR3: CASSETGFTDTQYF. The CDR3, as DNA: TGTGCCAGCAGCGAGACAGGTTTCACAGATACGCAGTATTTT.